Listed below are T cell receptor beta chains from one sample, sequenced in a study of cytomegalovirus exposure and HLA in healthy donors. The repertoire was sequenced with immunoSEQ multiplex PCR; TCRdb's copy has only in-frame clones and lacks some. In the table there are over 150,000 clones, under 90% of which are singletons. Sequencing was performed on PBMCs. The receptors here all came from a man aged 18 to 30 in good health and CMV-seronegative. CDR3s include the opening cysteine and the closing phenylalanine or tryptophan. The order of the fields is D gene, V gene, J gene, clone size, CDR3 DNA, CDR3 protein. D genes are given only for firm matches. Clone size appears in some rows only: once, few, many, or a class for an expanded clone.

D gene: TRBD2; V gene: TRBV7-2; J gene: TRBJ2-7; clone size: -; CDR3 DNA: TGTGCCAGCAGTAATGTGGGCGGGACTACCTACGAGCAGTACTTC; CDR3 protein: CASSNVGGTTYEQYF
D gene: TRBD2; V gene: TRBV5-1; J gene: TRBJ2-3; clone size: -; CDR3 DNA: TGCGCCAGCAGCTTGGATGCCGGGGGGTCAGATACGCAGTATTTT; CDR3 protein: CASSLDAGGSDTQYF
D gene: TRBD1; V gene: TRBV10-3; J gene: TRBJ2-5; clone size: -; CDR3 DNA: TGTGCCACTGGACAGGGGGGAAGAGAGACCCAGTACTTC; CDR3 protein: CATGQGGRETQYF
D gene: TRBD2; V gene: TRBV6-5; J gene: TRBJ2-7; clone size: once; CDR3 DNA: TGTGCCAGCAGTCCCGGGACTAGCGGCTACGAGCAGTACTTC; CDR3 protein: CASSPGTSGYEQYF
D gene: -; V gene: TRBV27; J gene: TRBJ2-1; clone size: -; CDR3 DNA: TGTGCCAGCAGTCCCGGGATGGCGAATGAGCAGTTCTTC; CDR3 protein: CASSPGMANEQFF
D gene: TRBD1; V gene: TRBV6-6; J gene: TRBJ2-7; clone size: -; CDR3 DNA: TGTGCCAGCAGCCAAGCACCCGGGACAGGGAGCTACGAGCAGTACTTC; CDR3 protein: CASSQAPGTGSYEQYF
D gene: -; V gene: TRBV9; J gene: TRBJ2-7; clone size: -; CDR3 DNA: TGTGCCAGCAGCGTAGAACAGGGCTTCTCCTACGAGCAGTACTTC; CDR3 protein: CASSVEQGFSYEQYF
D gene: TRBD2; V gene: TRBV11-3; J gene: TRBJ2-1; clone size: -; CDR3 DNA: TGTGCCAGCAGCTACCGACTAGCGGGAGGAGGAAACTACAATGAGCAGTTCTTC; CDR3 protein: CASSYRLAGGGNYNEQFF
D gene: TRBD1; V gene: TRBV11-2; J gene: TRBJ1-1; clone size: -; CDR3 DNA: TGTGCCAGCAGCTTAGAACTAGGGTCGGGGACAGGGGTAACTGAAGCTTTCTTT; CDR3 protein: CASSLELGSGTGVTEAFF
D gene: -; V gene: TRBV2; J gene: TRBJ2-4; clone size: -; CDR3 DNA: TGTGCCAGCAGTGAAGTTTTGCCAGGGCAGGAAAACATTCAGTACTTC; CDR3 protein: CASSEVLPGQENIQYF
D gene: TRBD1; V gene: TRBV5-4; J gene: TRBJ2-5; clone size: -; CDR3 DNA: TGTGCCAGCAAGGACAGGGGGCTGTACCAAGAGACCCAGTACTTC; CDR3 protein: CASKDRGLYQETQYF
D gene: TRBD1; V gene: TRBV28; J gene: TRBJ2-1; clone size: -; CDR3 DNA: TGTGCCAGCCGTCCCGGGACAGGGATCAATGAGCAGTTCTTC; CDR3 protein: CASRPGTGINEQFF
D gene: -; V gene: TRBV11-3; J gene: TRBJ2-1; clone size: -; CDR3 DNA: TGTGCCAGCGGCGGACAGTCTCAGTATGAGCAGTTCTTC; CDR3 protein: CASGGQSQYEQFF
D gene: -; V gene: TRBV11-1; J gene: TRBJ2-1; clone size: -; CDR3 DNA: TGTGCCAGCAGCCTGACGGACTCCCACAATGAGCAGTTCTTC; CDR3 protein: CASSLTDSHNEQFF
D gene: -; V gene: TRBV6-4; J gene: TRBJ2-3; clone size: -; CDR3 DNA: TGTGCCAGCAGTGAGCAGAGCACAGATACGCAGTATTTT; CDR3 protein: CASSEQSTDTQYF
D gene: TRBD1; V gene: TRBV10-1; J gene: TRBJ2-7; clone size: -; CDR3 DNA: TGCGCCAGCTCAGGACAGGGGTATGACGACGAGCAGTACTTC; CDR3 protein: CASSGQGYDDEQYF
D gene: -; V gene: TRBV9; J gene: TRBJ2-1; clone size: -; CDR3 DNA: TGTGCCAGCAGCGCCAAAGCCTGGAGGGACAATGAGCAGTTCTTC; CDR3 protein: CASSAKAWRDNEQFF
D gene: -; V gene: TRBV20-1; J gene: TRBJ2-1; clone size: -; CDR3 DNA: TGCACCACAGGGTACAATGAGCAGTTCTTC; CDR3 protein: CTTGYNEQFF
D gene: -; V gene: TRBV28; J gene: TRBJ2-7; clone size: -; CDR3 DNA: TGTGCCGGCAGCTTGGACTTGTACGAGCAGTACTTC; CDR3 protein: CAGSLDLYEQYF
D gene: TRBD2; V gene: TRBV9; J gene: TRBJ2-3; clone size: -; CDR3 DNA: TGTGCCAGCAGCTTATTTAGCGGGAGGGGCACAGATACGCAGTATTTT; CDR3 protein: CASSLFSGRGTDTQYF
D gene: TRBD1; V gene: TRBV19; J gene: TRBJ2-3; clone size: -; CDR3 DNA: TGTGCCAGTAGTCCTCGGACAGGGCTTGGGGATACGCAGTATTTT; CDR3 protein: CASSPRTGLGDTQYF
D gene: -; V gene: TRBV5-4; J gene: TRBJ2-7; clone size: -; CDR3 DNA: TGTGCCAGCAGCCGCTCAGGGGGGAACGAGCAGTACTTC; CDR3 protein: CASSRSGGNEQYF
D gene: TRBD2; V gene: TRBV19; J gene: TRBJ2-3; clone size: -; CDR3 DNA: TGTGCCACTGCGGGGGGGCACACAGATACGCAGTATTTT; CDR3 protein: CATAGGHTDTQYF
D gene: -; V gene: TRBV11-2; J gene: TRBJ2-5; clone size: -; CDR3 DNA: TGTGCCAGCAGCTTGACAGCAGAGACCCAGTACTTC; CDR3 protein: CASSLTAETQYF
D gene: -; V gene: TRBV5-1; J gene: TRBJ2-3; clone size: -; CDR3 DNA: TGCGCCAGCAGCTTGTCTACAGGGTTGGATACGCAGTATTTT; CDR3 protein: CASSLSTGLDTQYF
D gene: -; V gene: TRBV5-4; J gene: TRBJ1-3; clone size: -; CDR3 DNA: TGTGCCAGCAGCTTGGCCCCAGGCAGCTCTGGAAACACCATATATTTT; CDR3 protein: CASSLAPGSSGNTIYF
D gene: -; V gene: TRBV5-1; J gene: TRBJ1-5; clone size: -; CDR3 DNA: TGCGCCAGCAGCCGTGGGGACACCAACAATCAGCCCCAGCATTTT; CDR3 protein: CASSRGDTNNQPQHF
D gene: -; V gene: TRBV5-1; J gene: TRBJ2-3; clone size: -; CDR3 DNA: TGCGCCAGCAGCCAACCCGTACCGCGCAACCCCTATACGCAGTATTTT; CDR3 protein: CASSQPVPRNPYTQYF
D gene: -; V gene: TRBV6-5; J gene: TRBJ1-2; clone size: -; CDR3 DNA: TGTGCCAGCAGTGCCCTAGAGGGGAGGATCGATGGCTACACCTTC; CDR3 protein: CASSALEGRIDGYTF
D gene: -; V gene: TRBV6-5; J gene: TRBJ2-7; clone size: few; CDR3 DNA: TGTGCCAGCAGTTACTCGATTCACGAGGCCTACGAGCAGTACTTC; CDR3 protein: CASSYSIHEAYEQYF
D gene: -; V gene: TRBV30; J gene: TRBJ2-3; clone size: -; CDR3 DNA: TGTGCCTCCCTTATCACAGATACGCAGTATTTT; CDR3 protein: CASLITDTQYF
D gene: TRBD1; V gene: TRBV18; J gene: TRBJ2-7; clone size: -; CDR3 DNA: TGTGCCAGCTCACCACCGGTTGGGGTTTCTGGGACAGCCCTGCGGTACTACGAGCAGTACTTC; CDR3 protein: CASSPPVGVSGTALRYYEQYF
D gene: -; V gene: TRBV11-2; J gene: TRBJ2-1; clone size: -; CDR3 DNA: TGTGCCAGCAGCTTTCAACTCGGGAATGAGCAGTTCTTC; CDR3 protein: CASSFQLGNEQFF
D gene: TRBD1; V gene: TRBV29-1; J gene: TRBJ1-1; clone size: -; CDR3 DNA: TGCAGCGTCTCTCCGACAGGGTCGAAAGCTGAAGCTTTCTTT; CDR3 protein: CSVSPTGSKAEAFF
D gene: -; V gene: TRBV28; J gene: TRBJ1-5; clone size: -; CDR3 DNA: TGTGCCAGCAGTTTATCCCGATCAGGTCAGCCCCAGCATTTT; CDR3 protein: CASSLSRSGQPQHF
D gene: -; V gene: TRBV21-1; J gene: TRBJ1-1; clone size: few; CDR3 DNA: TGTGCCACCAGGGGCGACAGGGGGAACACTGAAGCTTTCTTT; CDR3 protein: CATRGDRGNTEAFF
D gene: -; V gene: TRBV10-3; J gene: TRBJ2-3; clone size: -; CDR3 DNA: TGTGCCATCAGTGCCCGAACAACCAGCACAGATACGCAGTATTTT; CDR3 protein: CAISARTTSTDTQYF
D gene: TRBD2; V gene: TRBV6-1; J gene: TRBJ2-4; clone size: -; CDR3 DNA: TGTGCCAGCAGTGATTACAGCGGGAGCCGAAACATTCAGTACTTC; CDR3 protein: CASSDYSGSRNIQYF
D gene: -; V gene: TRBV5-5; J gene: TRBJ1-3; clone size: -; CDR3 DNA: TGTGCCAGCAGCCTCAACATATTCGACGGGAACACCATATATTTT; CDR3 protein: CASSLNIFDGNTIYF
D gene: -; V gene: TRBV11-3; J gene: TRBJ2-2; clone size: -; CDR3 DNA: TGTGCCAGCAGCCCCGGACAGGGAGGGAGTCGGACCGGGGAGCTGTTTTTT; CDR3 protein: CASSPGQGGSRTGELFF
D gene: -; V gene: TRBV6-1; J gene: TRBJ1-4; clone size: -; CDR3 DNA: TGTGCCAGCAGCCTGACAGCCTTTAATGAAAAACTGTTTTTT; CDR3 protein: CASSLTAFNEKLFF
D gene: -; V gene: TRBV11-1; J gene: TRBJ2-5; clone size: -; CDR3 DNA: TGTGCCAGCGCCAGGCGTCAAGAGACCCAGTACTTC; CDR3 protein: CASARRQETQYF
D gene: TRBD2; V gene: TRBV6-5; J gene: TRBJ2-7; clone size: -; CDR3 DNA: TGTGCCAGCAGTTCAGCGGGGGGCGAAATCTACGAGCAGTACTTC; CDR3 protein: CASSSAGGEIYEQYF
D gene: TRBD1; V gene: TRBV6-1; J gene: TRBJ1-3; clone size: -; CDR3 DNA: TGTGCCAGCAGTGAAGTAGTTGACAGGGTGACCGGAAACACCATATATTTT; CDR3 protein: CASSEVVDRVTGNTIYF
D gene: -; V gene: TRBV9; J gene: TRBJ2-7; clone size: -; CDR3 DNA: TGTGCCAGCAGCGTAGGCGGCGGAGAATCCTACGAGCAGTACTTC; CDR3 protein: CASSVGGGESYEQYF
D gene: -; V gene: TRBV5-1; J gene: TRBJ1-2; clone size: -; CDR3 DNA: TGCGCCAGCAGCCCGGACGGCTCGGGAGGCTACACCTTC; CDR3 protein: CASSPDGSGGYTF
D gene: TRBD2; V gene: TRBV4-3; J gene: TRBJ2-2; clone size: -; CDR3 DNA: TGCGCCAGCAGCCCGCGGACTAGCGGGAGGCACACCGGGGAGCTGTTTTTT; CDR3 protein: CASSPRTSGRHTGELFF
D gene: -; V gene: TRBV27; J gene: TRBJ1-1; clone size: -; CDR3 DNA: TGTGCCAGCAGTTTTCTCAGGGCGATCGACACTGAAGCTTTCTTT; CDR3 protein: CASSFLRAIDTEAFF
D gene: TRBD2; V gene: TRBV9; J gene: TRBJ2-3; clone size: once; CDR3 DNA: TGTGCCAGCAGCCCGATCCCGGGACTAGCTCCAGATACGCAGTATTTT; CDR3 protein: CASSPIPGLAPDTQYF
D gene: -; V gene: TRBV6-5; J gene: TRBJ1-4; clone size: -; CDR3 DNA: TGTGCCAGCAGTTACTCTAACGGGGGGCGAGAAAAACTGTTTTTT; CDR3 protein: CASSYSNGGREKLFF
D gene: TRBD1; V gene: TRBV18; J gene: TRBJ2-1; clone size: -; CDR3 DNA: TGTGCCAGCTCACCAAGGACAGGGCTAAATGAGCAGTTCTTC; CDR3 protein: CASSPRTGLNEQFF
D gene: TRBD1; V gene: TRBV9; J gene: TRBJ2-5; clone size: -; CDR3 DNA: TGTGCCAGCAGCTACCGGGACAGACAAGAGACCCAGTACTTC; CDR3 protein: CASSYRDRQETQYF
D gene: TRBD2; V gene: TRBV7-9; J gene: TRBJ2-3; clone size: -; CDR3 DNA: TGTGCCAGCAGCTTAAAGGGAGGGGATACGCAGTATTTT; CDR3 protein: CASSLKGGDTQYF
D gene: TRBD2; V gene: TRBV19; J gene: TRBJ2-1; clone size: -; CDR3 DNA: TGTGCCAGTAGTCCCGGGACTAGGGGCTACGGTGAGCAGTTCTTC; CDR3 protein: CASSPGTRGYGEQFF
D gene: -; V gene: TRBV4-3; J gene: TRBJ2-1; clone size: -; CDR3 DNA: TGCGCCAGCAGCCAAGATCGCGGGACCTACAATGAGCAGTTCTTC; CDR3 protein: CASSQDRGTYNEQFF
D gene: -; V gene: TRBV7-2; J gene: TRBJ2-5; clone size: -; CDR3 DNA: TGTGCCAGCAGCTTAGCGGGGGCCGAGACCCAGTACTTC; CDR3 protein: CASSLAGAETQYF
D gene: -; V gene: TRBV2; J gene: TRBJ2-7; clone size: -; CDR3 DNA: TGTGCCAGCAGTGATGGGCCCTACGAGCAGTACTTC; CDR3 protein: CASSDGPYEQYF
D gene: TRBD1; V gene: TRBV9; J gene: TRBJ2-1; clone size: once; CDR3 DNA: TGTGCCAGCAGCGCCAGGACAGGCCCACACAATGAGCAGTTCTTC; CDR3 protein: CASSARTGPHNEQFF
D gene: -; V gene: TRBV11-2; J gene: TRBJ2-5; clone size: -; CDR3 DNA: TGTGCCAGCAGCTTCGGCCAAGAGACCCAGTACTTC; CDR3 protein: CASSFGQETQYF